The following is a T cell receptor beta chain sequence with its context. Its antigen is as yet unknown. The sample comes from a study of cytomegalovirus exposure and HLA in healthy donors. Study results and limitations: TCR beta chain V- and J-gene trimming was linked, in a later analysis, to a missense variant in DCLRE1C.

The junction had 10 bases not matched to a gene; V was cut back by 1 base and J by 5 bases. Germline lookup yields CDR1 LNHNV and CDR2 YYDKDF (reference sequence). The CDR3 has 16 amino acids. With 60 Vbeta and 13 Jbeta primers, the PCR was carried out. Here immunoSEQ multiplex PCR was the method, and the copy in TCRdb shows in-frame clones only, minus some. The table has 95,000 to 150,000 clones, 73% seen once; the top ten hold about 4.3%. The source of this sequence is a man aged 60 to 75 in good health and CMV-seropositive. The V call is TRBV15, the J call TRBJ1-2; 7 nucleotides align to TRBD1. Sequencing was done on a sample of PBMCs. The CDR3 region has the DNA TGTGCCACCAGCAGAGGGGGTGAGGGGGCAGGTTATGGCTACACCTTC. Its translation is CATSRGGEGAGYGYTF.